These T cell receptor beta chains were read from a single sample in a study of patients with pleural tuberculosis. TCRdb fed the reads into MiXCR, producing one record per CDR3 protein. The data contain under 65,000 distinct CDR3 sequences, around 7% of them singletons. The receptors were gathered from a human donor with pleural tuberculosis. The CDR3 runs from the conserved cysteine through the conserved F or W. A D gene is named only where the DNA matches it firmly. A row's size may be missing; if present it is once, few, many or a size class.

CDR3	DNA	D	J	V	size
CASNPTSNQPQHF	TGCGCCAGCAATCCGACAAGCAATCAGCCCCAGCATTTT	NA	TRBJ1-5	TRBV10-2	many
CSASESGTNNSPLHF	TGCAGTGCTAGTGAATCCGGGACCAATAATTCACCCCTCCACTTT	NA	TRBJ1-6	TRBV20-1	NA
CSAAPGRAQETQYF	TGCAGTGCTGCCCCGGGACGAGCCCAAGAGACCCAGTACTTC	NA	TRBJ2-5	TRBV20-1	many
CASSPRGLGSYNEQFF	TGTGCCAGCAGTCCCCGGGGGCTTGGCTCCTACAATGAGCAGTTCTTC	NA	TRBJ2-1	TRBV12-3/TRBV12-4	many
CASSTHSLVNEQFF	TGTGCCAGCAGCACACACAGTTTGGTCAATGAGCAGTTCTTC	NA	TRBJ2-1	TRBV28	many
CASSPRDSNEQFF	TGTGCCAGCAGCCCGCGGGATTCCAATGAGCAGTTCTTC	NA	TRBJ2-1	TRBV11-2	many
CASTWGGEKLFF	TGTGCCAGCACTTGGGGTGGTGAAAAACTGTTTTTT	NA	TRBJ1-4	TRBV6-5	many
CASSFPPADRVGYGYTF	TGTGCCAGCAGTTTTCCCCCCGCGGACAGGGTGGGCTATGGCTACACCTTC	TRBD1	TRBJ1-2	TRBV28	many
CASSLEIAGVTTGELFF	TGTGCCAGCAGCTTAGAGATAGCGGGAGTAACCACCGGGGAGCTGTTTTTT	TRBD2	TRBJ2-2	TRBV7-6	NA
CASSLSPQETQYF	TGTGCCAGCAGTTTATCCCCACAGGAGACCCAGTACTTC	NA	TRBJ2-5	TRBV27	many
CASNLNTGELFF	TGTGCCAGCAATCTCAACACCGGGGAGCTGTTTTTT	NA	TRBJ2-2	TRBV6-2/TRBV6-3	many
CASSFIGAEQYF	TGTGCCAGCAGTTTTATTGGGGCCGAGCAGTACTTC	NA	TRBJ2-7	TRBV27	many
CASNPTGMDQPQHF	TGCGCCAGCAACCCGACAGGGATGGATCAGCCCCAGCATTTT	TRBD1	TRBJ1-5	TRBV10-2	many
CASRLTGTNHGYTF	TGTGCCAGCAGGTTGACCGGGACGAACCATGGCTACACCTTC	NA	TRBJ1-2	TRBV6-1	many
CASSLLGGEQFF	TGTGCCAGCAGCCTACTAGGTGGTGAGCAGTTCTTC	NA	TRBJ2-1	TRBV11-2	many
CSADGSPGQGLDTQYF	TGCAGTGCTGATGGCTCCCCGGGACAGGGTCTGGATACGCAGTATTTT	TRBD1	TRBJ2-3	TRBV20-1	NA
CSASSTGGFNQPQHF	TGCAGCGCCTCCTCGACAGGGGGATTTAATCAGCCCCAGCATTTT	TRBD1	TRBJ1-5	TRBV29-1	many
CSAREPGYFDTEAFF	TGCAGTGCTAGAGAACCAGGGTACTTCGACACTGAAGCTTTCTTT	NA	TRBJ1-1	TRBV20-1	many
CASSRNQPQHF	TGTGCCAGCAGTCGCAATCAGCCCCAGCATTTT	NA	TRBJ1-5	TRBV6-1	many
CSARVPSGWEGYTF	TGCAGTGCTAGAGTCCCGTCTGGGTGGGAAGGCTACACCTTC	NA	TRBJ1-2	TRBV20-1	many
CSAWGGGYNEQFF	TGCAGCGCCTGGGGAGGCGGGTACAATGAGCAGTTCTTC	NA	TRBJ2-1	TRBV29-1	few
CASSSQRSSYEQYF	TGTGCCAGCAGTTCCCAGAGGTCCTCCTACGAGCAGTACTTC	NA	TRBJ2-7	TRBV28	many
CSVREWAGPRDEQFF	TGCAGCGTTCGGGAATGGGCAGGGCCTAGGGATGAGCAGTTCTTC	NA	TRBJ2-1	TRBV29-1	NA
CASSLRGSLSYNEQFF	TGTGCCAGCAGTTTGAGAGGGTCTCTCTCCTACAATGAGCAGTTCTTC	NA	TRBJ2-1	TRBV28	many
CASRSGTAHNEQFF	TGTGCCAGCAGGAGCGGGACCGCCCACAATGAGCAGTTCTTC	TRBD2	TRBJ2-1	TRBV6-1	many
CASSLPGIHEQYF	TGTGCCAGCAGTTTACCAGGGATCCACGAGCAGTACTTC	NA	TRBJ2-7	TRBV28	many
CASSLRIAGVSYNEQFF	TGTGCCAGCAGTTTACGGATAGCGGGGGTCTCCTACAATGAGCAGTTCTTC	TRBD2	TRBJ2-1	TRBV27	NA
CASSIDMNTEAFF	TGTGCCAGCAGCATAGATATGAACACTGAAGCTTTCTTT	NA	TRBJ1-1	TRBV14	many
CASSFAPGTGGYGEQYF	TGTGCCAGCAGCTTTGCCCCTGGGACAGGGGGCTACGGTGAGCAGTACTTC	TRBD1	TRBJ2-7	TRBV5-4	few
CASSILGDGGETQYF	TGTGCCAGTAGTATTTTGGGGGACGGGGGAGAGACCCAGTACTTC	NA	TRBJ2-5	TRBV19	few
CASSLAGAVYEQYF	TGTGCCAGCAGTTTAGCGGGAGCGGTCTACGAGCAGTACTTC	NA	TRBJ2-7	TRBV12-3/TRBV12-4	NA
CSARDRSGRAYNEQFF	TGCAGTGCTAGAGATCGGTCCGGGAGGGCCTACAATGAGCAGTTCTTC	TRBD2	TRBJ2-1	TRBV20-1	many
CASSTFGSNQPQHF	TGTGCCAGCAGCACGTTCGGTAGCAATCAGCCCCAGCATTTT	NA	TRBJ1-5	TRBV12-3/TRBV12-4	large
CASSLGVAYEQYF	TGTGCCAGCAGTTTGGGGGTTGCCTACGAGCAGTACTTC	NA	TRBJ2-7	TRBV12-3/TRBV12-4	many
CAISESWAADTQYF	TGTGCCATCAGTGAGTCTTGGGCGGCAGATACGCAGTATTTT	NA	TRBJ2-3	TRBV10-3	few
CASSDVGVEAFF	TGTGCCAGCAGTGATGTGGGCGTTGAAGCTTTCTTT	NA	TRBJ1-1	TRBV6-1	many